This T cell receptor (beta chain) was retrieved from a study of T cell clusters in autoimmune cytopenias. On the study more broadly: A median of approximately 47,000 TRB reads per sample yielded a median approximately 2,500 distinct clonotypes. The study, taken as a whole, reports: TRB repertoire shifts in secondary cytopenia and chronic lymphocytic leukemia mostly reflected lymphoma, not autoimmunity. Comparing secondary cytopenia with chronic lymphocytic leukemia showed no cluster-lack signature, apparently masked by lymphoma repertoire.

Details on this clonotype: As yet, its antigen is unknown.

One tube held mixed TRB-A and TRB-B primer pools for touch-down PCR. TCRdb re-called the multiplex PCR reads and catalogs CDR3 proteins one per entry, DNA excluded. Across thousands of distinct CDR3 sequences, the top ten clones capture 4.5% to 5.5% of the sample. Each sample's input was approximately 0.25 ug genomic DNA, roughly 38,000 genome equivalents. The CDR3 consists of 12 residues. Per the germline V gene, CDR1 is ENHRY and CDR2 is SYGVKD. The TCR sequence derives from a human donor with an autoimmune cytopenia or autoimmune hepatitis (not recorded which). The sequencing sample was made of peripheral blood. V usage is TRBV10-3 and J usage is TRBJ1-2; the TCRdb D gene call, TRBD1, has no DNA to confirm it. The CDR3 reads CAIMGTGNSYTF.